These T cell receptor beta chains were read from a single sample in a study of molecular identifiers for immune sequencing clone quantification. MiXCR, applied by TCRdb to the PCR reads, yields one record per CDR3 protein. The table has over 90,000 distinct CDR3 sequences, 35% seen once; the top ten hold roughly 9.7%. The sequencing sample was made of naive CD8+ T cells from blood, with Jurkat cell RNA spiked in. These receptors all come from a human donor in good health. Some libraries in this study had Jurkat cell RNA spiked in. CDR3s include the opening cysteine and the closing phenylalanine or tryptophan. A D gene is named only where the DNA matches it firmly. Clone size is not always given. Where it is, it says once, few, many or a class for expanded clones.

clone size: few; J gene: TRBJ1-5; V gene: TRBV2; D gene: .; CDR3 DNA: TGTGCCAGCACGGCAGGTAGCAATCAGCCCCAGCATTTT; CDR3 protein: CASTAGSNQPQHF
clone size: many; J gene: TRBJ1-4; V gene: TRBV7-6; D gene: .; CDR3 DNA: TGTGCCAGCAGATACCGGGACGGCAATGAAAAACTGTTTTTT; CDR3 protein: CASRYRDGNEKLFF
clone size: .; J gene: TRBJ2-2; V gene: TRBV7-9; D gene: TRBD2; CDR3 DNA: TGTGCCAGCAGCCATCCGGGACTAGAATTCACCGGGGAGCTGTTTTTT; CDR3 protein: CASSHPGLEFTGELFF
clone size: many; J gene: TRBJ2-3; V gene: TRBV7-8; D gene: .; CDR3 DNA: TGTGCCAGCAGCTTACAGCGGATCACAGATACGCAGTATTTT; CDR3 protein: CASSLQRITDTQYF
clone size: once; J gene: TRBJ2-5; V gene: TRBV5-6; D gene: .; CDR3 DNA: TGTGCCAGCAGCTGGGGGGCAGGGGTAGAGACCCAGTACTTC; CDR3 protein: CASSWGAGVETQYF
clone size: .; J gene: TRBJ2-1; V gene: TRBV7-9; D gene: .; CDR3 DNA: TGTGCCAGCAGCTTACGTCTAGACCCTGCGGATGAGCAGTTCTTC; CDR3 protein: CASSLRLDPADEQFF
clone size: .; J gene: TRBJ2-5; V gene: TRBV27; D gene: TRBD1; CDR3 DNA: TGTGCCAGCAGTTTAGGACAGGGGTGGCTAGAGACCCAGTACTTC; CDR3 protein: CASSLGQGWLETQYF
clone size: few; J gene: TRBJ2-2; V gene: TRBV28; D gene: .; CDR3 DNA: TGTGCCAGCAGTTTTATCCAGCTAAACACCGGGGAGCTGTTTTTT; CDR3 protein: CASSFIQLNTGELFF
clone size: few; J gene: TRBJ1-5; V gene: TRBV20-1; D gene: .; CDR3 DNA: TGCAGTGCTAGAGATGTTTTTGGGGAGTCGGAATATCAGCCCCAGCATTTT; CDR3 protein: CSARDVFGESEYQPQHF
clone size: .; J gene: TRBJ1-5; V gene: TRBV2; D gene: .; CDR3 DNA: TGTGCCAGCAGGGACGATAGCAATCAGCCCCTGCATTTT; CDR3 protein: CASRDDSNQPLHF
clone size: .; J gene: TRBJ2-5; V gene: TRBV5-4; D gene: .; CDR3 DNA: TGTGCCAGCAGCCCCGACTACTCCGAGACCCAGTACTTC; CDR3 protein: CASSPDYSETQYF
clone size: few; J gene: TRBJ1-1; V gene: TRBV7-9; D gene: .; CDR3 DNA: TGTGCCAGCAGCCTTAACTCCGGGCCCAGAGGAACTGAAGCTTTCTTT; CDR3 protein: CASSLNSGPRGTEAFF
clone size: .; J gene: TRBJ1-4; V gene: TRBV28; D gene: .; CDR3 DNA: TGTGCCAGCAGTTTATCGGGGCCCCCTAATGAAAAACTGTTTTTT; CDR3 protein: CASSLSGPPNEKLFF
clone size: .; J gene: TRBJ2-1; V gene: TRBV28; D gene: TRBD2; CDR3 DNA: TGTGCCAGCAGTCCCGGGACTAGCGAGGACAATGAGCAGTTCTTC; CDR3 protein: CASSPGTSEDNEQFF
clone size: many; J gene: TRBJ2-5; V gene: TRBV5-1; D gene: .; CDR3 DNA: TGCGCCAGCAGCTTTGTCAGCCAAGAGACCCAGTACTTC; CDR3 protein: CASSFVSQETQYF
clone size: .; J gene: TRBJ2-1; V gene: TRBV15; D gene: TRBD2; CDR3 DNA: TGTGCCATCAGCACCAGACTAGCGGGCAATGAGCAGTTCTTC; CDR3 protein: CAISTRLAGNEQFF
clone size: .; J gene: TRBJ2-2; V gene: TRBV24-1; D gene: .; CDR3 DNA: TGTGCCACCAGTGATTTGGGGACTCTAGGGTCCGGGGAGCTGTTTTTT; CDR3 protein: CATSDLGTLGSGELFF
clone size: many; J gene: TRBJ1-2; V gene: TRBV7-2; D gene: .; CDR3 DNA: TGTGCCAGCAGCTTCCCCTCCTATGGCTACACCTTC; CDR3 protein: CASSFPSYGYTF
clone size: once; J gene: TRBJ2-1; V gene: TRBV7-9; D gene: .; CDR3 DNA: TGTGCCAGCAGCCCCAGACTCCGGGACGGTCTGAATGAGCAGTTCTTC; CDR3 protein: CASSPRLRDGLNEQFF
clone size: .; J gene: TRBJ1-4; V gene: TRBV7-6; D gene: .; CDR3 DNA: TGTGCCAGCAGCTTACCAGTAGGGAGGAGCGATGAAAAACTGTTTTTT; CDR3 protein: CASSLPVGRSDEKLFF
clone size: few; J gene: TRBJ1-5; V gene: TRBV19; D gene: TRBD1; CDR3 DNA: TGTGCCAGTAGTATGGGGGACAGGTTCAATCAGCCCCAGCATTTT; CDR3 protein: CASSMGDRFNQPQHF
clone size: many; J gene: TRBJ2-7; V gene: TRBV7-9; D gene: TRBD2; CDR3 DNA: TGTGCCAGCAGCCCGGGGACTAGCGCCTACGAGCAGTACTTC; CDR3 protein: CASSPGTSAYEQYF
clone size: few; J gene: TRBJ1-1; V gene: TRBV6-2/TRBV6-3; D gene: .; CDR3 DNA: TGTGCCAGCACTAATGGTGGCACTGAAGCTTTCTTT; CDR3 protein: CASTNGGTEAFF
clone size: .; J gene: TRBJ1-4; V gene: TRBV3-1; D gene: .; CDR3 DNA: TGTGCCAGCAGCCAAGTTGACATTAAGGGTGAAAAACTGTTTTTT; CDR3 protein: CASSQVDIKGEKLFF
clone size: few; J gene: TRBJ2-5; V gene: TRBV20-1; D gene: .; CDR3 DNA: TGCAGTGCTAGAGAATTATGGTTACAGGGCGTTGGGGAGACCCAGTACTTC; CDR3 protein: CSARELWLQGVGETQYF
clone size: few; J gene: TRBJ1-1; V gene: TRBV12-3/TRBV12-4; D gene: .; CDR3 DNA: TGTGCCAGCAGACTGGGACAAATGAACACTGAAGCTTTCTTT; CDR3 protein: CASRLGQMNTEAFF
clone size: .; J gene: TRBJ2-1; V gene: TRBV7-9; D gene: TRBD2; CDR3 DNA: TGTGCCAGCAGCTTAGGGGTTCCTAGCGGGCCGAATGAGCAGTTCTTC; CDR3 protein: CASSLGVPSGPNEQFF
clone size: many; J gene: TRBJ2-5; V gene: TRBV24-1; D gene: .; CDR3 DNA: TGTGCCACCAGGAGGGGCAGTGAAGAGACCCAGTACTTC; CDR3 protein: CATRRGSEETQYF
clone size: .; J gene: TRBJ2-7; V gene: TRBV5-5; D gene: .; CDR3 DNA: TGTGCCAGCAGCTCCGACAGCGGCTTCTCCTACGAGCAGTACTTC; CDR3 protein: CASSSDSGFSYEQYF
clone size: .; J gene: TRBJ2-1; V gene: TRBV4-2; D gene: .; CDR3 DNA: TGTGCCAGCAGCCAAGATGGAGCGGGCAGACAGTTCTTC; CDR3 protein: CASSQDGAGRQFF
clone size: .; J gene: TRBJ2-3; V gene: TRBV24-1; D gene: .; CDR3 DNA: TGTGCCACCAGTGACCCAACGTTCAGGGCTGAAGGGTACGCAGATACGCAGTATTTT; CDR3 protein: CATSDPTFRAEGYADTQYF
clone size: few; J gene: TRBJ2-3; V gene: TRBV7-3; D gene: .; CDR3 DNA: TGTGCCAGCAGCACAGACCCGTGGGATACGCAGTATTTT; CDR3 protein: CASSTDPWDTQYF
clone size: few; J gene: TRBJ2-3; V gene: TRBV24-1; D gene: .; CDR3 DNA: TGTGCCACCAGTACCTCCTGGGGGCGGGAATGGTCAGATACGCAGTATTTT; CDR3 protein: CATSTSWGREWSDTQYF
clone size: .; J gene: TRBJ2-1; V gene: TRBV12-3/TRBV12-4; D gene: .; CDR3 DNA: TGTGCCAGCAGTTTAGGAGTGGCAGATGAGCAGTTCTTC; CDR3 protein: CASSLGVADEQFF
clone size: .; J gene: TRBJ2-3; V gene: TRBV7-9; D gene: .; CDR3 DNA: TGTGCCAGCAGCTCGCGACAGGAGCCGGATACGCAGTATTTT; CDR3 protein: CASSSRQEPDTQYF
clone size: .; J gene: TRBJ2-5; V gene: TRBV7-9; D gene: TRBD1; CDR3 DNA: TGTGCCAGCAGCTCAGGGACAGTGGAGCAAGAGACCCAGTACTTC; CDR3 protein: CASSSGTVEQETQYF
clone size: few; J gene: TRBJ2-2; V gene: TRBV20-1; D gene: TRBD1; CDR3 DNA: TGCAGTGCCCGGGACAGCAACACCGGGGAGCTGTTTTTT; CDR3 protein: CSARDSNTGELFF
clone size: many; J gene: TRBJ1-1; V gene: TRBV9; D gene: .; CDR3 DNA: TGTGCCAGCAGCGTAGCCGGCCAACTGAACACTGAAGCTTTCTTT; CDR3 protein: CASSVAGQLNTEAFF